This T cell receptor (beta chain) was observed in a study of T cells in narcolepsy. Study-level background: Healthy controls were enrolled alongside patients with narcolepsy type 1 or type 2. Study-level points and caveats: HCRT-specific and TRIB2-specific autoreactive clonotypes appeared among same-patient CSF and blood CD4+ clonotypes. Autoreactive clonotypes reportedly recurred in blood of same and different patients, not controls.

Generated by immunoSEQ multiplex PCR, the TCRdb table keeps only in-frame clones and is missing some. The repertoire holds under 40,000 clones, under 85% seen once, with about 1.3% in the top ten. The germline V gene has CDR1 SNHLY and CDR2 FYNNEI. This CDR3 comprises 16 residues. V lost 7 bases, J lost 0 bases, and 7 bases stayed unmatched. A single count supports this clone. The antigen remains undetermined. V and J are TRBV2 and TRBJ2-2; 8 bases line up with TRBD1. This receptor was taken from a human donor with narcolepsy. The specimen sequenced was CD45RA- memory CD4+ T cells from PBMCs. The CDR3 DNA follows: TGTGCCAGCACCCCCAACAGGGGGGCGAACACCGGGGAGCTGTTTTTT. Translation: CASTPNRGANTGELFF.